What follows is one TCR beta chain and its context. In the original workflow: Amplification of reference gene primers provided the estimated nucleated cell counts. TCRdb's table, derived via immunoSEQ multiplex PCR, lists solely in-frame clones and lacks some. The DNA was the basis for D and trimming; V, J and clone size are from that table. Seen here are under 130,000 clones, 80% to 90% observed once, and the top ten hold approximately 3.5%. V was clipped by 3 bases and J by 1 base; unmatched bases: 6. The CDR3 totals 16 residues. The germline gives CDR1 SGDLS, CDR2 YYNGEE. The data are from a study of blood T cell repertoires in COVID-19. Overall study context: COVID-19 samples, acute and convalescent, were from the United States, Italy and Spain. T cells, B-cell-depleted T cells, or PBMCs supplied cDNA or gDNA.

This TCR derives from a woman aged 55 to 70 with acute or convalescent COVID-19. The source material was peripheral blood. The rearrangement joins TRBV9 to TRBJ2-1; 8 bases match TRBD1. The CDR3 region has the DNA TGTGCCAGCAGCGCAACAGGGGGACCTTCCTACAATGAGCAGTTCTTC. Translating it yields CASSATGGPSYNEQFF.